This paragraph reports one T cell receptor (beta chain). TCR beta CDR3 sequences were amplified from RNA transcripts. The HTBI primer set was used in a first-round RT-PCR of the TCR CDR3. Using its own MiXCR run on the multiplex PCR reads, TCRdb lists one record per CDR3 protein. The data hold approximately 530,000 distinct CDR3 sequences, with just under 20% observed a single time. Trimming shortened V by 2 bases and J by 9 bases, and 9 bases separated the two germline ends. The CDR3 length is 12 residues. Per germline, CDR1 SGHRS and CDR2 YFSETQ. This record comes from a study of T cells in Graves' hyperthyroidism and ophthalmopathy.

The sequenced sample was blood. The TCR sequence derives from a man in his forties or fifties with Graves' ophthalmopathy. The V gene is TRBV5-1, the J gene TRBJ2-1; D is unresolved. CDR3 coding DNA: TGCGCCAGCAGCTTCCTAGAAGGTGAGCAGTTCTTC. This sequence encodes CASSFLEGEQFF.